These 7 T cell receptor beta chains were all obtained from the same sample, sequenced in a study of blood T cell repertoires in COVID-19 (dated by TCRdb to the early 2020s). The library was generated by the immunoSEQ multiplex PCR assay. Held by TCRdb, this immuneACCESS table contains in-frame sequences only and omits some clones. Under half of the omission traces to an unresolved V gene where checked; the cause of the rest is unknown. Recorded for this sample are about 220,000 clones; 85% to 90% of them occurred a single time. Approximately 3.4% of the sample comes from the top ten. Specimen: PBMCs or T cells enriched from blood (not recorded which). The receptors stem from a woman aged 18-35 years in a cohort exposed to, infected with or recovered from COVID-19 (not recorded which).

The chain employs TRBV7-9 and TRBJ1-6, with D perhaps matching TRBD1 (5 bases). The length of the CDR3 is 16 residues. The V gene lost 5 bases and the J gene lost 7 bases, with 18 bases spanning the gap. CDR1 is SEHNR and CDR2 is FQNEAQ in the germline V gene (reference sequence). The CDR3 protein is CASSPGHSVGNSPLHF. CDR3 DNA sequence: TGTGCCAGCAGCCCCGGACACAGTGTAGGGAATTCACCCCTCCACTTT.

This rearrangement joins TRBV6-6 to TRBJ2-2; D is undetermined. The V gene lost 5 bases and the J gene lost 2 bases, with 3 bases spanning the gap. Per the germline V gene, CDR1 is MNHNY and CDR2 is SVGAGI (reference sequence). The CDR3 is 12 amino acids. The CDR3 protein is CASSTNTGELFF. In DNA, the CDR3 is TGTGCCAGCAGTACTAACACCGGGGAGCTGTTTTTT.

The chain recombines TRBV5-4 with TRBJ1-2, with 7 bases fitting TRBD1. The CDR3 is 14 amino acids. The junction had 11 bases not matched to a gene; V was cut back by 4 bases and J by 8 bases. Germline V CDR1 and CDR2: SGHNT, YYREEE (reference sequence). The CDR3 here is CASSVDRALRGYTF. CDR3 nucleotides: TGTGCCAGCAGCGTCGACAGGGCCCTCAGGGGCTACACCTTC. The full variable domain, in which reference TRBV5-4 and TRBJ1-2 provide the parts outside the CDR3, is ETGVTQSPTHLIKTRGQQVTLRCSSQSGHNTVSWYQQALGQGPQFIFQYYREEENGRGNFPPRFSGLQFPNYSSELNVNALELDDSALYLCASSVDRALRGYTFGSGTRLTVV.

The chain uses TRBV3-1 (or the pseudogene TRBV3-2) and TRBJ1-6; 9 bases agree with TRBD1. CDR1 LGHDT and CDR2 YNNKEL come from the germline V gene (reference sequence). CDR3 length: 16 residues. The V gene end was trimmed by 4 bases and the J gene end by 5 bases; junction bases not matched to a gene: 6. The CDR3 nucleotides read TGTGCCAGCAGCCCAGAGACAGGGGGAAATAATTCACCCCTCCACTTT. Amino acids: CASSPETGGNNSPLHF.

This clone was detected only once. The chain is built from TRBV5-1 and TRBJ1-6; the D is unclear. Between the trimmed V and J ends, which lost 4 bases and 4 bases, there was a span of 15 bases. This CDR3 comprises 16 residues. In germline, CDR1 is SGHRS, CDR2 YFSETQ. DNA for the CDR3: TGCGCCAGCAGCCCTGGGTTTGGAGGGTATAATTCACCCCTCCACTTT. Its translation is CASSPGFGGYNSPLHF.

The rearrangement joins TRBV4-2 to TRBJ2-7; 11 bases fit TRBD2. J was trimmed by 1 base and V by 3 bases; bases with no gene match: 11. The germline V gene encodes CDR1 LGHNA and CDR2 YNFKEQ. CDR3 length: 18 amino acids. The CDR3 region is CASSQGPSLAGGSYEQYF. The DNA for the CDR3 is TGTGCCAGCAGCCAGGGACCTTCCCTAGCGGGAGGTTCCTACGAGCAGTACTTC.

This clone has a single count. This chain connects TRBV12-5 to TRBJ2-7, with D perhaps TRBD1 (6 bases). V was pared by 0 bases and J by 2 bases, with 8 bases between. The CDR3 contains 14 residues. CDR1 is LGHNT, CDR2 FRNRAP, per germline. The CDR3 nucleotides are TGTGCTAGTGGTTTGGTCGGACAGCCCTACGAGCAGTACTTC. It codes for CASGLVGQPYEQYF. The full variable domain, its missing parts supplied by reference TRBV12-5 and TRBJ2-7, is DARVTQTPRHKVTEMGQEVTMRCQPILGHNTVFWYRQTMMQGLELLAYFRNRAPLDDSGMPKDRFSAEMPDATLATLKIQPSEPRDSAVYFCASGLVGQPYEQYFGPGTRLTVT.